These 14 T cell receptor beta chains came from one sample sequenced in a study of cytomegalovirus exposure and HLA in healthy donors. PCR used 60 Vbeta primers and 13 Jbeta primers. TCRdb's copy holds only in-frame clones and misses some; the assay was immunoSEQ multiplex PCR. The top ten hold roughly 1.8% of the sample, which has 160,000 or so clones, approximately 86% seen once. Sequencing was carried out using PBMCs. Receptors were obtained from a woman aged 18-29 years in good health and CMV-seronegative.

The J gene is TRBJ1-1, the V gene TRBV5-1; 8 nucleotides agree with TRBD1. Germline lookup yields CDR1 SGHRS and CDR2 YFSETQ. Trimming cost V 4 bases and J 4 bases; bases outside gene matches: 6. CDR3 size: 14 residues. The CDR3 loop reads CASSLDRDPTEAFF. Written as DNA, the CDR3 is TGCGCCAGCAGCCTGGACAGGGACCCCACTGAAGCTTTCTTT.

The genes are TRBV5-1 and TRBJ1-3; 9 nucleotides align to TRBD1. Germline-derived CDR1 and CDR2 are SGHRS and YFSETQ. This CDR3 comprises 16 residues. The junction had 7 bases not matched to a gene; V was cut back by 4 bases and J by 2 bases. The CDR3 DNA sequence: TGCGCCAGCAGCGCCACAGGGGGCGTCGCTGGAAACACCATATATTTT. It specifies CASSATGGVAGNTIYF.

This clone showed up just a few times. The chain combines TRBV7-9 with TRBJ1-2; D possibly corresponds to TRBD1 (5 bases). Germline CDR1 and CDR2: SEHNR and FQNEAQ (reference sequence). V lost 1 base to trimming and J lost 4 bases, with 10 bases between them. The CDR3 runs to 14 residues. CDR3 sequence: CASSLGQGGYGYTF. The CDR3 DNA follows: TGTGCCAGCAGCTTAGGGCAGGGAGGCTATGGCTACACCTTC.

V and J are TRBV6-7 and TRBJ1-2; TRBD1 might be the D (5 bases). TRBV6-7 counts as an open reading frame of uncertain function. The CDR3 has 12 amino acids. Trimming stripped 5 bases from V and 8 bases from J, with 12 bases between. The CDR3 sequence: CASSQDSRGYTF. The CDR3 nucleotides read TGTGCCAGCAGTCAAGACAGCAGGGGCTACACCTTC.

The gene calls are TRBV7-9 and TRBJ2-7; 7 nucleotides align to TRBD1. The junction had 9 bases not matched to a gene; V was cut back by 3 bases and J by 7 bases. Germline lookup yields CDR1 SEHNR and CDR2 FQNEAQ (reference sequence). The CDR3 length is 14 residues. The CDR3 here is CASSFLQTGSEQYF. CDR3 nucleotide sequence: TGTGCCAGCAGCTTTCTACAGACAGGGAGTGAGCAGTACTTC.

Here the CDR3 reads CASISPGNEQYF. In DNA, the CDR3 is TGTGCCAGCATCTCGCCAGGAAACGAGCAGTACTTC. This chain connects TRBV27 to TRBJ2-7; no reliable D call. CDR1 MNHEY and CDR2 SMNVEV come from the germline V gene (reference sequence). V lost 7 bases and J lost 5, with 12 bases in between. The CDR3 has 12 amino acids.

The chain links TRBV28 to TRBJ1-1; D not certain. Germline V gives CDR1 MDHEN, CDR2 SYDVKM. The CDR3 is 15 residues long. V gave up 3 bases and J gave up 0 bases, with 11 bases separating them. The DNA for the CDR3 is TGTGCCAGCAGTTTTGCCGGGGATATGAACACTGAAGCTTTCTTT. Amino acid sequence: CASSFAGDMNTEAFF.

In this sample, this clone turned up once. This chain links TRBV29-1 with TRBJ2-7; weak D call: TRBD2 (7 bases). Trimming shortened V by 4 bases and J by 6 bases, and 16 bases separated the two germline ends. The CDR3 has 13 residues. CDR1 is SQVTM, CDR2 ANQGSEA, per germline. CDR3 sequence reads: CSVVVRGASEQYF. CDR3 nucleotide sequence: TGCAGCGTTGTAGTCCGGGGGGCGAGCGAGCAGTACTTC.

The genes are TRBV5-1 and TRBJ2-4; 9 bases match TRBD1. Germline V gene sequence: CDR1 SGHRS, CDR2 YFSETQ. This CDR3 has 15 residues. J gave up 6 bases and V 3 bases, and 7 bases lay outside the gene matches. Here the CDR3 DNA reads TGCGCCAGCAGCTGGGGGACAGGGTTCGGAAACATTCAGTACTTC. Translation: CASSWGTGFGNIQYF.

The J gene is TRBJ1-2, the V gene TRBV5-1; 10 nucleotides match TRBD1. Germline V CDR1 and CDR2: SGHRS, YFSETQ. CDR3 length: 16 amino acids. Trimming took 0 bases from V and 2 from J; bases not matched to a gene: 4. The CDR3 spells CASSLAGQGTNYGYTF. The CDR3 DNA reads TGCGCCAGCAGCTTGGCGGGACAGGGGACAAACTATGGCTACACCTTC. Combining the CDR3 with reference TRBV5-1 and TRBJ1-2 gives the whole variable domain KAGVTQTPRYLIKTRGQQVTLSCSPISGHRSVSWYQQTPGQGLQFLFEYFSETQRNKGNFPGRFSGRQFSNSRSEMNVSTLELGDSALYLCASSLAGQGTNYGYTFGSGTRLTVV.

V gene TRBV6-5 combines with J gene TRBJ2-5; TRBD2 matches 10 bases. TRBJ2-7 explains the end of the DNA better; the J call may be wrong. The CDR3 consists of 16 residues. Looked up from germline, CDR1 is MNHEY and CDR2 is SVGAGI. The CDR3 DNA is TGTGCCAGCAGTTACTTTACTAGCGGGAATGCCTACGAGCAGTACTTC. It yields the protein CASSYFTSGNAYEQYF.

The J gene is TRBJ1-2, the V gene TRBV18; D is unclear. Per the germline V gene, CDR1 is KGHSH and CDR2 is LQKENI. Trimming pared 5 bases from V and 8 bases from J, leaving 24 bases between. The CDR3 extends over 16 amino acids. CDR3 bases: TGTGCCAGCTCAGAGAACGCCCGAAGCGGTTCCTACGGCTACACCTTC. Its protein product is CASSENARSGSYGYTF.

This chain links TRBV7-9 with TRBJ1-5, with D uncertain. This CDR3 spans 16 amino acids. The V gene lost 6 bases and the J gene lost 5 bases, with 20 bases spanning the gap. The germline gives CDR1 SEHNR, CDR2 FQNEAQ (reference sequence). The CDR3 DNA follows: TGTGCCAGCAGTTTATGGGCCTCGGCGGGCGATCAGCCCCAGCATTTT. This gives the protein CASSLWASAGDQPQHF.

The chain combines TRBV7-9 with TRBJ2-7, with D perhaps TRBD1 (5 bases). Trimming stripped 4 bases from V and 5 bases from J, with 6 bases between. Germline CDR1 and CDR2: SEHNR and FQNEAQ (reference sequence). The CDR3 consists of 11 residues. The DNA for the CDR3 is TGTGCCAGCAGCTCCAGGGACGAGCAGTACTTC. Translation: CASSSRDEQYF.